Presented here are 20 T cell receptor beta chains from one specimen sequenced in a study of blood T cell repertoires in COVID-19. Clones were sequenced by immunoSEQ multiplex PCR, and TCRdb holds only the in-frame ones, with some missing. The sample lists a few hundred thousand clones, 85% seen once, with 3.5% to 4% in the top ten. The sample consisted of peripheral blood. The receptors shown here come from a woman under 30 with acute or convalescent COVID-19.

A note on this clone: This sample includes further DNA sequences coding for the same CDR3. The rearrangement joins TRBV18 to TRBJ1-1; D might be TRBD1 (6 bases). The V end was cut by 6 bases, the J end by 4 bases, with 12 bases between. The CDR3 is made up of 13 amino acids. Germline CDR1 and CDR2: KGHSH and LQKENI. The CDR3 region is CASSPGRGTEAFF. CDR3 coding DNA: TGTGCCAGCTCCCCGGGCAGGGGCACTGAAGCTTTCTTT.

For this clone: Other DNA variants within this sample encode the same CDR3. The rearrangement joins TRBV5-1 to TRBJ2-5, with 12 bases that match TRBD1. The germline V gene has CDR1 SGHRS and CDR2 YFSETQ. This CDR3 is 14 amino acids long. Unmatched junction bases numbered 5, after V lost 3 bases and J lost 8 bases. The DNA of the CDR3 is TGCGCCAGCAGCTCCGGGACAGGGGGCGAAACCCAGTACTTC. It translates to CASSSGTGGETQYF. The whole variable domain, filled in from reference TRBV5-1 and TRBJ2-5, reads KAGVTQTPRYLIKTRGQQVTLSCSPISGHRSVSWYQQTPGQGLQFLFEYFSETQRNKGNFPGRFSGRQFSNSRSEMNVSTLELGDSALYLCASSSGTGGETQYFGPGTRLLVL.

The rearrangement uses TRBV14 and TRBJ1-2; D gene unclear. Germline CDR1 reads SGHDN; CDR2 reads FVKESK. Trimming took off 0 bases at V and 4 bases at J, with 12 bases between the two ends. This CDR3 region has 15 residues. CDR3: CASSQDRAGSYGYTF. CDR3 DNA sequence: TGTGCCAGCAGCCAAGATAGGGCGGGAAGCTATGGCTACACCTTC.

The chain has TRBV6-5 and TRBJ2-7; 13 nucleotides line up with TRBD2. The germline V gene encodes CDR1 MNHEY and CDR2 SVGAGI. With 6 bases clipped from V and 7 bases from J, the junction kept 6 bases outside the gene matches. The CDR3 extends over 14 amino acids. The DNA of the CDR3 is TGTGCCAGCAGGGGTCCGGGACTAGCGGGAGAGCAGTACTTC. It specifies CASRGPGLAGEQYF.

The chain links TRBV18 to TRBJ1-2; weak D call: TRBD1 (5 bases). This CDR3 is 16 amino acids long. V was shortened by 1 base and J by 1 base, with 13 bases between the two germline ends. The germline V gene has CDR1 KGHSH and CDR2 LQKENI. The CDR3 reads CASSPLTGPDNYGYTF. The CDR3 DNA reads as TGTGCCAGCTCACCACTTACAGGCCCCGATAACTATGGCTACACCTTC.

The chain links TRBV18 to TRBJ1-2, with 9 bases that match TRBD1. This CDR3 comprises 15 residues. The germline gives CDR1 KGHSH, CDR2 LQKENI. Unmatched junction bases numbered 5, after V lost 3 bases and J lost 3 bases. The CDR3 protein is CASSPSGQGHYGYTF. In DNA, the CDR3 is TGTGCCAGCTCACCGAGCGGACAGGGGCACTATGGCTACACCTTC.

The chain links TRBV6-5 to TRBJ2-7; the D gene is possibly TRBD1 (6 bases). The CDR3 length is 14 residues. V lost 6 bases and J 4 bases, leaving 16 bases between the germline ends. Germline-derived CDR1 and CDR2 are MNHEY and SVGAGI. The DNA of the CDR3 is TGTGCCAGCAGCTTACCGGGACACTCATACGAGCAGTACTTC. Its translation: CASSLPGHSYEQYF.

This chain links TRBV28 with TRBJ1-5; D is unresolved. Trimming cost V 5 bases and J 9 bases, with 11 bases left between them. The CDR3 runs 12 residues. Germline-derived CDR1 and CDR2 are MDHEN and SYDVKM. In DNA, the CDR3 is TGTGCCAGCAGTCCCCCCGGCGGGCCCCAGCATTTT. It encodes CASSPPGGPQHF.

This clone was observed once. This sample also contains other DNA sequences that code for the same CDR3. V gene TRBV5-1 combines with J gene TRBJ2-7; unclear D gene. The V gene's germline CDR1 is SGHRS and CDR2 YFSETQ. The CDR3 extends over 13 amino acids. V shed 5 bases and J shed 1 base, with 10 bases lying between them. The CDR3 DNA reads TGCGCCAGCAGTGGGCTTCCATCCTACGAGCAGTACTTC. Translated, it gives CASSGLPSYEQYF.

This clone was seen just once. The chain joins TRBV7-8 to TRBJ1-5, with 9 positions matching TRBD1. CDR1 is SGHVS, CDR2 FQNEAQ, per germline. This CDR3 comprises 16 residues. With V trimmed by 5 bases and J by 5 bases, 10 bases remained unmatched. The CDR3 DNA follows: TGTGCCAGCAGCAAATCCGGGACAGGGACTGATCAGCCCCAGCATTTT. Its translation: CASSKSGTGTDQPQHF.

This clone was seen repeatedly, ten times or more. The rearrangement uses TRBV5-1 and TRBJ2-5; no reliable D call. Germline-derived CDR1 and CDR2 are SGHRS and YFSETQ. V was shortened by 4 bases and J by 3 bases, with 13 bases between the two germline ends. This CDR3 has 14 amino acids. CDR3 nucleotide sequence: TGCGCCAGCAGCCCCCCCGAAGGAGAAGAGACCCAGTACTTC. It translates to CASSPPEGEETQYF.

The chain uses TRBV6-5 and TRBJ2-1; TRBD2 matches 8 bases. Germline V gene sequence: CDR1 MNHEY, CDR2 SVGAGI. The CDR3 is made up of 14 amino acids. The trim removed 6 bases at V and 3 bases at J, leaving 4 bases unmatched. CDR3 sequence: CASSGGGYYNEQFF. The CDR3 nucleotides are TGTGCCAGCAGCGGGGGGGGGTACTACAATGAGCAGTTCTTC.

This clone was found many times. The gene calls are TRBV5-4 and TRBJ1-2; 9 bases match TRBD1. The V segment lost 5 bases and the J segment 2 bases; nucleotides outside the gene matches: 1. CDR1 and CDR2 (germline): SGHNT, YYREEE (reference sequence). CDR3 size: 13 residues. This chain's CDR3 is CASRGQGNYGYTF. The CDR3 nucleotides read TGTGCCAGCAGGGGACAGGGAAACTATGGCTACACCTTC.

The chain recombines TRBV5-1 with TRBJ2-4, with D tentatively TRBD1 (6 bases). Trimming stripped 4 bases from V and 9 bases from J, with 20 bases between. The CDR3 totals 15 residues. The germline V gene encodes CDR1 SGHRS and CDR2 YFSETQ. The DNA for the CDR3 is TGCGCCAGCAGCCCCACGCACAGGGACCAAGGCATTCAGTACTTC. It yields the protein CASSPTHRDQGIQYF.

This sequence joins TRBV28 and TRBJ1-3; D is ambiguous. Deletions cut 10 bases from V and 0 bases from J, with 13 bases between. This CDR3 is 14 amino acids long. Germline-derived CDR1 and CDR2 are MDHEN and SYDVKM. CDR3 sequence reads: CATYGGLSGNTIYF. In nucleotides, the CDR3 is TGTGCCACCTACGGAGGACTCTCTGGAAACACCATATATTTT.

This chain uses TRBV5-4 with TRBJ2-7, with 11 bases matching TRBD1. Germline V lookup: CDR1 SGHNT, CDR2 YYREEE (reference sequence). The CDR3 runs 13 residues. Losses at the gene ends were 4 bases for V and 6 bases for J; bases not matched to a gene: 3. The CDR3 DNA sequence: TGTGCCAGCAGCCAGGGACAGGGGGTCGAGCAGTACTTC. Its protein product is CASSQGQGVEQYF.

The rearrangement links TRBV11-2 to TRBJ1-1; D might be TRBD1 (5 bases). Germline V gene lookup returns CDR1 SGHAT and CDR2 FQNNGV. Trimming left V 5 bases short and J 5 bases short, with 15 bases between. This CDR3 contains 14 residues. The CDR3 region has the DNA TGTGCCAGCAGCATCGTGGGTGCAGGGACTGAAGCTTTCTTT. Its translation is CASSIVGAGTEAFF.

The gene calls are TRBV7-3 and TRBJ2-1; a weak D match, TRBD2 (6 bases). The CDR3 covers 15 residues. Germline CDR1 and CDR2: SGHTA and FQGTGA. V was shortened by 1 base and J by 7 bases, with 14 bases between the two germline ends. The CDR3: CASSLNAGLGNEQFF. Written as DNA, the CDR3 is TGTGCCAGCAGCTTAAATGCGGGACTCGGAAATGAGCAGTTCTTC.

The chain joins TRBV29-1 to TRBJ1-1; D ambiguous. The length of the CDR3 is 9 residues. V was shortened by 3 bases and J by 10 bases, with 6 bases between the two germline ends. The germline V gene encodes CDR1 SQVTM and CDR2 ANQGSEA. The CDR3 loop is CSVDSGAFF. The CDR3 bases are TGCAGCGTTGATTCCGGAGCTTTCTTT.

Regarding this clone: Within the sample, other DNA sequences also encode this same CDR3. The chain couples TRBV19 to TRBJ1-1, with TRBD1 identical over 8 bases. This CDR3 spans 13 amino acids. V was clipped by 4 bases and J by 5 bases; unmatched bases: 3. The V gene's germline CDR1 is LNHDA and CDR2 SQIVND (reference sequence). The CDR3 bases are TGTGCCAGTAGTACCCAGGGGGCTACTGAAGCTTTCTTT. This sequence encodes CASSTQGATEAFF.